This entry features one T cell receptor (beta chain) sequence. Its antigen is unidentified. This sample was included in a study of T cell responses to AZD1222 COVID-19 vaccine. The study, taken as a whole, reports: Mostly white British, mostly female donors; authors suggested clonal diversity may be underestimated. Sampling captured repertoires only after the peak T cell response.

Data came from immunoSEQ multiplex PCR; TCRdb stores just in-frame clones and leaves some out. This table has approximately 110,000 clones, more than 80% appearing once. CDR3 length equals 15 residues. Per the germline V gene, CDR1 is MNHEY and CDR2 is SMNVEV (reference sequence). The V and J ends lost 7 bases and 4 bases, in that order; junction bases with no gene match: 11. The sequence was obtained from an adult in good health. The chain recombines TRBV27 with TRBJ2-7; the match to TRBD1 covers 9 bases. Sequencing was performed on peripheral blood, taken on day 0 of AZD1222 vaccination. The chain's CDR3 is CASIYSGTGIYEQYF. CDR3 DNA: TGTGCCAGCATTTATTCCGGGACAGGGATATACGAGCAGTACTTC.